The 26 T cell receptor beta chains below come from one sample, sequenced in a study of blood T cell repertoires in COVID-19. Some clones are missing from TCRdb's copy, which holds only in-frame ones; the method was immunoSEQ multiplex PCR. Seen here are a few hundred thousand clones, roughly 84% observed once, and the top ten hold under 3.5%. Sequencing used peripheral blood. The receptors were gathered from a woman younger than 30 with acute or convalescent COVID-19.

The CDR3 nucleotides read TGCGCCAGCATGGGACAGGGAGGCGGTGAGCAGTTCTTC. It encodes CASMGQGGGEQFF. The rearrangement links TRBV5-1 to TRBJ2-1; 9 nucleotides align to TRBD1. This CDR3 comprises 13 residues. V shed 6 bases and J 9 bases; nucleotides not matched to a gene: 7. Germline CDR1 and CDR2: SGHRS and YFSETQ.

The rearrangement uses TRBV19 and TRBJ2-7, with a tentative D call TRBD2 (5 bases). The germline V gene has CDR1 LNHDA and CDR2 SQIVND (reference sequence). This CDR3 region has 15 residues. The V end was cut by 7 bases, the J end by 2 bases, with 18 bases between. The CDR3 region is CASNLGGLPPYEQYF. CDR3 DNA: TGTGCCAGTAATCTGGGCGGGCTACCACCCTACGAGCAGTACTTC. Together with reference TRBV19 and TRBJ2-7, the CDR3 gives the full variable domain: DGGITQSPKYLFRKEGQNVTLSCEQNLNHDAMYWYRQDPGQGLRLIYYSQIVNDFQKGDIAEGYSVSREKKESFPLTVTSAQKNPTAFYLCASNLGGLPPYEQYFGPGTRLTVT.

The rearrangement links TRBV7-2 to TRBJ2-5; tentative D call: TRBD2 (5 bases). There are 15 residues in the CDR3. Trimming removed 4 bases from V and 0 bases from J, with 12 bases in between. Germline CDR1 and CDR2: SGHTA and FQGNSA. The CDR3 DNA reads TGTGCCAGCAGCTCGGGTTCCGGGAACCAAGAGACCCAGTACTTC. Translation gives CASSSGSGNQETQYF.

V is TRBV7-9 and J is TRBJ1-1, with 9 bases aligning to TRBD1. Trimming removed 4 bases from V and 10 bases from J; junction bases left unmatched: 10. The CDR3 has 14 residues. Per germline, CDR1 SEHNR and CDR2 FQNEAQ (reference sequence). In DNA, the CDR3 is TGTGCCAGCAGCTCCTGGGACAGGGAGGGGTCAGCTTTCTTT. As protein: CASSSWDREGSAFF.

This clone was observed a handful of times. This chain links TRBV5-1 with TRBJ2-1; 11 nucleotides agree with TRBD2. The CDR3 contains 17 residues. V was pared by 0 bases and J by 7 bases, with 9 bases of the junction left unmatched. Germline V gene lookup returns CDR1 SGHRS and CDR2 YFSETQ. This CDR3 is CASSLAVLAGGLNEQFF. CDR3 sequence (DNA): TGCGCCAGCAGCTTGGCGGTCCTAGCGGGAGGATTAAATGAGCAGTTCTTC.

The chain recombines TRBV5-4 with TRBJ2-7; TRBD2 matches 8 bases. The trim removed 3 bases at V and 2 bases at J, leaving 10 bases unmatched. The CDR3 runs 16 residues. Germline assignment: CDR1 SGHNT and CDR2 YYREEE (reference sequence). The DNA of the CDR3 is TGTGCCAGCAGCTGGGGCAGAGCGGGAGCCCCCTACGAGCAGTACTTC. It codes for CASSWGRAGAPYEQYF. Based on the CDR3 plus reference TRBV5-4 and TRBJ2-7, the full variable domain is ETGVTQSPTHLIKTRGQQVTLRCSSQSGHNTVSWYQQALGQGPQFIFQYYREEENGRGNFPPRFSGLQFPNYSSELNVNALELDDSALYLCASSWGRAGAPYEQYFGPGTRLTVT.

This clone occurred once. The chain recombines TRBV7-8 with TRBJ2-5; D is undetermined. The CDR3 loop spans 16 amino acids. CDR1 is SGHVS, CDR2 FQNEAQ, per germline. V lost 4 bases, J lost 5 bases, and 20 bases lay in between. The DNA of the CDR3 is TGTGCCAGCAGCTCTTACACCACAAGAGAGGCTGAGACCCAGTACTTC. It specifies CASSSYTTREAETQYF.

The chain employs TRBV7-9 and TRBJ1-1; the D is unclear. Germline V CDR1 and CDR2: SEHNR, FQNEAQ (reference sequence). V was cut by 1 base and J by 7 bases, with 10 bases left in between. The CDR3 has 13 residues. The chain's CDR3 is CASSLVGADEAFF. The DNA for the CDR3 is TGTGCCAGCAGCTTAGTGGGTGCGGATGAAGCTTTCTTT.

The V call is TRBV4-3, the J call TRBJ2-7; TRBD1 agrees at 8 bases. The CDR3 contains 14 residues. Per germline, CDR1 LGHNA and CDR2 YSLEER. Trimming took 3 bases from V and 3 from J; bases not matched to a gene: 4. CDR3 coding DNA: TGCGCCAGCAGCCAGGGACAGGACCACTACGAGCAGTACTTC. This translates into CASSQGQDHYEQYF.

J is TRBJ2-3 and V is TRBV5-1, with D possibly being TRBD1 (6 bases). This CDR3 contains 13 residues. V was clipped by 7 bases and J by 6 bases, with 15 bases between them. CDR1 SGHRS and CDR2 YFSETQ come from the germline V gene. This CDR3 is CASQGGYADTQYF. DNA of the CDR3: TGCGCCAGCCAAGGGGGTTATGCGGATACGCAGTATTTT.

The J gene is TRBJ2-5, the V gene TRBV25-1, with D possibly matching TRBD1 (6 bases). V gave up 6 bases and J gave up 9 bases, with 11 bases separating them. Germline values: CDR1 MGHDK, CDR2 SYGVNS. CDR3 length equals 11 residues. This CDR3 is CASSDNRAQYF. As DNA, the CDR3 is TGTGCCAGCAGCGACAACAGGGCCCAGTACTTC.

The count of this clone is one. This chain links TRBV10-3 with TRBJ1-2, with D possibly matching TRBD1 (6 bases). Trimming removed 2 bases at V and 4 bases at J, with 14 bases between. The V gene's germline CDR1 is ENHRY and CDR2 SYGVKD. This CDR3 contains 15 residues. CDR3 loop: CAISEIADSLYGYTF. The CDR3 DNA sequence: TGTGCCATCAGTGAGATCGCGGACAGCCTCTATGGCTACACCTTC.

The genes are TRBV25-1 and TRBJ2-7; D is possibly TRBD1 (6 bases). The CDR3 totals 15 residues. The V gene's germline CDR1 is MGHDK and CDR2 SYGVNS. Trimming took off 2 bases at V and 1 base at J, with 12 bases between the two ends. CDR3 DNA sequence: TGTGCCAGCAGTGAAGTAGGACAGAATTCCTACGAGCAGTACTTC. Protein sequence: CASSEVGQNSYEQYF.

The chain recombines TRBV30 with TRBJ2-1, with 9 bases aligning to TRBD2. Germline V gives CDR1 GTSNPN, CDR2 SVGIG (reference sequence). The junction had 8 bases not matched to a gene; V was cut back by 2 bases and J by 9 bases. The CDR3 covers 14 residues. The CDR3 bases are TGTGCCTGGAGTTTAGCGGGAGTTGTGGCTGAGCAGTTCTTC. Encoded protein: CAWSLAGVVAEQFF. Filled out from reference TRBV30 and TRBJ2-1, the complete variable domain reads SQTIHQWPATLVQPVGSPLSLECTVEGTSNPNLYWYRQAAGRGLQLLFYSVGIGQISSEVPQNLSASRPQDRQFILSSKKLLLSDSGFYLCAWSLAGVVAEQFFGPGTRLTVL.

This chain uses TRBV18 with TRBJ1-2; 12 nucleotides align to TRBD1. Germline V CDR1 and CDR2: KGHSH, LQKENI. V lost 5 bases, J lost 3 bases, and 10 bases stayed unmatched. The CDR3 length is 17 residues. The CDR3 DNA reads TGTGCCAGCTCAGCTGGGACAGGGGGCCAATGGGACTATGGCTACACCTTC. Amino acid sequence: CASSAGTGGQWDYGYTF.

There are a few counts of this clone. CDR3: CASGLSGSGNTIYF. In DNA form, the CDR3 reads TGTGCTAGTGGTTTATCGGGCTCTGGAAACACCATATATTTT. V and J are TRBV12-5 and TRBJ1-3, with D hard to call. The germline V and J ends were trimmed by 3 bases and 0 bases, with 6 bases remaining between them. Germline V lookup: CDR1 LGHNT, CDR2 FRNRAP. CDR3 size: 14 residues.

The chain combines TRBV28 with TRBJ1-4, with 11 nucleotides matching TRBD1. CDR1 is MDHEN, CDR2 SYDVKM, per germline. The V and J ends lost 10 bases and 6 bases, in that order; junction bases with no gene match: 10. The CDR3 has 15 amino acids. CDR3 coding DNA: TGTGCCACCATGGCGCCGGGACAGGGGGATGAAAAACTGTTTTTT. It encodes CATMAPGQGDEKLFF.

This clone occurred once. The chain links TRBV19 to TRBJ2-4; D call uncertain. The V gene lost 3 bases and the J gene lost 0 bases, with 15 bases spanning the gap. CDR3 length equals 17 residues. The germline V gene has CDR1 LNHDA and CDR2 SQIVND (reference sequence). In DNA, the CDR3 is TGTGCCAGTAGTATCCGGTCCAGCGCCCTAGCCAAAAACATTCAGTACTTC. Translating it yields CASSIRSSALAKNIQYF. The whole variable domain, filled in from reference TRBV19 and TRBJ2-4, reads DGGITQSPKYLFRKEGQNVTLSCEQNLNHDAMYWYRQDPGQGLRLIYYSQIVNDFQKGDIAEGYSVSREKKESFPLTVTSAQKNPTAFYLCASSIRSSALAKNIQYFGAGTRLSVL.

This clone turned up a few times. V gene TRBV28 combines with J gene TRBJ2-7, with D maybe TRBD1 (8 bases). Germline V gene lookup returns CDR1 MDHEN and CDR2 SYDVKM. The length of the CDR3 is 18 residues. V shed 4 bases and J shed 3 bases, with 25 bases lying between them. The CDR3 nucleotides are TGTGCCAGCAGTTCGAATACCCCCAAAACAGGGGGGGGCTACGAGCAGTACTTC. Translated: CASSSNTPKTGGGYEQYF. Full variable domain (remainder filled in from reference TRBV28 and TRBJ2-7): DVKVTQSSRYLVKRTGEKVFLECVQDMDHENMFWYRQDPGLGLRLIYFSYDVKMKEKGDIPEGYSVSREKKERFSLILESASTNQTSMYLCASSSNTPKTGGGYEQYFGPGTRLTVT.

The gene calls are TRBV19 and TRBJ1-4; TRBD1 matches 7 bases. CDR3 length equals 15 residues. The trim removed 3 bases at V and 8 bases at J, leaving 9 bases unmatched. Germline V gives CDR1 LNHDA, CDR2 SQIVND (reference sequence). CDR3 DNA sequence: TGTGCCAGTAGTATTCCGGCGACAGGGAGGGAAAAACTGTTTTTT. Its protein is CASSIPATGREKLFF.

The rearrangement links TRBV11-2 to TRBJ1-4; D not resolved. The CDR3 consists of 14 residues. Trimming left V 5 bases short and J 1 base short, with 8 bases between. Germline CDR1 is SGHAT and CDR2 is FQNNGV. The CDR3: CASSPHLTNEKLFF. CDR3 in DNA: TGTGCCAGCAGCCCACACCTAACTAATGAAAAACTGTTTTTT.

The CDR3 protein is CASSPVQGGRQETQYF. DNA of the CDR3: TGTGCCAGCAGCCCGGTACAGGGGGGCCGTCAAGAGACCCAGTACTTC. The chain carries TRBV7-8 and TRBJ2-5, with 8 bases lining up with TRBD1. V shed 5 bases and J 2 bases; nucleotides not matched to a gene: 10. Germline lookup yields CDR1 SGHVS and CDR2 FQNEAQ. This CDR3 has 16 amino acids.

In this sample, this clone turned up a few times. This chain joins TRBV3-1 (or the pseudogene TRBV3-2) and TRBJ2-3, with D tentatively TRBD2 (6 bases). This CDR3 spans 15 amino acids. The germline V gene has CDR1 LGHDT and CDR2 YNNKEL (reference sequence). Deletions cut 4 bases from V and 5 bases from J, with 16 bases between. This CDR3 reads CASSLVGGGEDTQYF. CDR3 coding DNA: TGTGCCAGCAGCCTAGTAGGAGGCGGGGAAGATACGCAGTATTTT.

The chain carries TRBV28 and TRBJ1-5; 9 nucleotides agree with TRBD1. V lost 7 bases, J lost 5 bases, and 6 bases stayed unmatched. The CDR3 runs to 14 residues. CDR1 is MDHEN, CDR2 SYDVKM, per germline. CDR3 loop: CASTPGTGHQPQHF. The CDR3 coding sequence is TGTGCCAGCACCCCCGGGACAGGGCATCAGCCCCAGCATTTT.

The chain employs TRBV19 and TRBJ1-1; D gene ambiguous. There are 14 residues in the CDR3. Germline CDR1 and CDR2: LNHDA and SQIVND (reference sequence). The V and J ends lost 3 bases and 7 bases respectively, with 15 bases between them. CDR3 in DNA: TGTGCCAGTAGTATTGGTCCTGCCCGGGTTGAAGCTTTCTTT. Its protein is CASSIGPARVEAFF.

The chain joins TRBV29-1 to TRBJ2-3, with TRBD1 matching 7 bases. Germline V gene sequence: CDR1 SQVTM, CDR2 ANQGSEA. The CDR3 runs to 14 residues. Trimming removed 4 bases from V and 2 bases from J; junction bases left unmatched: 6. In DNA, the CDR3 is TGCAGCGTTGTCAGGGGGAGTACCACAGATACGCAGTATTTT. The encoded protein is CSVVRGSTTDTQYF.